The next 2 T cell receptor beta chains were all read from a single sample in a study of shared clonotypes between healthy human individuals. Sequencing was performed with immunoSEQ multiplex PCR; in TCRdb, only in-frame clones are kept and a portion is missing. The sample carries 950,000 to 1,100,000 clones, about 75% recorded once. Sequenced input: memory CD4+ T cells sorted from blood. Subset described: CD45RA-negative fraction. The receptors stem from a young man in good health.

In this sample, this clone turned up a few times. The same CDR3 is also encoded by other DNA sequences in this sample. The V call is TRBV7-8, the J call TRBJ1-5; D is unresolved. Trimming pared 1 base from V and 6 bases from J, leaving 7 bases between. From germline, CDR1 is SGHVS and CDR2 FQNEAQ. CDR3 size: 13 residues. Here the CDR3 reads CASSLDSRQPQHF. In DNA, the CDR3 is TGTGCCAGCAGCTTAGATTCCCGTCAGCCCCAGCATTTT.

The DNA for the CDR3 is TGCGCCAGCAGCCCCGGGACAGGGAAATACTATGGCTACACCTTC. Translating gives CASSPGTGKYYGYTF. The chain is built from TRBV5-1 and TRBJ1-2, with TRBD1 identical over 9 bases. The CDR3 contains 15 residues. The J segment lost 3 bases and the V segment lost 4 bases, leaving 7 bases of the junction unmatched. The germline V gene encodes CDR1 SGHRS and CDR2 YFSETQ.